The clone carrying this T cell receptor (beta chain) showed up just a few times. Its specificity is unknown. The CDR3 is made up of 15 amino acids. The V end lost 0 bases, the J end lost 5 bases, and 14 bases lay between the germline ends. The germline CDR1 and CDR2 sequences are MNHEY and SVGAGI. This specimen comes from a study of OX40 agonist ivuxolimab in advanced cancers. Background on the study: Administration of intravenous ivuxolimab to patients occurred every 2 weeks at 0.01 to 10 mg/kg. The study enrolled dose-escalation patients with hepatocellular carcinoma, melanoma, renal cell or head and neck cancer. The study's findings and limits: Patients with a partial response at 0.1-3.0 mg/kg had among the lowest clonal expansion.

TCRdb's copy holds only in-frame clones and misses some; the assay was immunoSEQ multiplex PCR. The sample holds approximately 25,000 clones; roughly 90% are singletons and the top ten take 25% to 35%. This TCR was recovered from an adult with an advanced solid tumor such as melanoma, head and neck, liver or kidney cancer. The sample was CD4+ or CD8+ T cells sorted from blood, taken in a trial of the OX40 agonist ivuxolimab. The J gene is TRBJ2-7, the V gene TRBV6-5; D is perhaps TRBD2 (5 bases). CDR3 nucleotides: TGTGCCAGCAGTTACTCGGCGGGTACCGAGCACGAGCAGTACTTC. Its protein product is CASSYSAGTEHEQYF.